Presented here are 21 T cell receptor beta chains from one specimen sequenced in a study of T cells in women clearing cervical HPV infection. Measured with immunoSEQ multiplex PCR; TCRdb has only the in-frame clones, and not every one. The specimen's table records 40,000 to 45,000 clones. Source material: blood buffy coat. The receptors derive from a woman aged 18 to 69 with a cervical HPV16 infection that either progressed to CIN3+ or cleared (not recorded which).

As concerns this clone: Read data end 3 residues before the CDR3 end; the end is taken from the germline J gene. The chain employs TRBV20-1 and TRBJ2-5; no firm D call. Germline loops: CDR1 DFQATT, CDR2 SNEGSKA (reference sequence). Trimming stripped 4 bases from V and 5 bases from J, with 8 bases between. The CDR3 consists of 11 residues. The covered CDR3 bases are TGCAGTGCTATCTTTCGGGAGACC. This gives the protein CSAIFRET. The whole CDR3 sequence reads CSAIFRETQYF.

To note about this clone: The sequence runs out 3 residues before the end of the CDR3; the remainder is reconstructed from the germline J gene. V gene TRBV7-9 combines with J gene TRBJ1-5; 10 positions match TRBD1. CDR3 length: 15 residues. From germline, CDR1 is SEHNR and CDR2 FQNEAQ (reference sequence). The V and J ends lost 1 base and 8 bases, in that order; junction bases with no gene match: 5. CDR3 sequence reads: CASSLGQGATEPQHF. Partial CDR3 DNA: TGTGCCAGCAGCTTAGGACAGGGGGCGACCGAGCCC.

In the case of this clone: The sequenced fragment ends 3 residues before the CDR3 boundary, so the rest is inferred from the germline J gene. The chain joins TRBV6-1 to TRBJ2-5; the match to TRBD2 covers 10 bases. From germline, CDR1 is MNHNS and CDR2 SASEGT. Unmatched junction bases numbered 8, after V lost 0 bases and J lost 4 bases. The CDR3 loop spans 17 amino acids. CDR3 amino acids: CASSEASGGAWRETQYF. The covered CDR3 bases are TGTGCCAGCAGTGAAGCGAGCGGGGGGGCCTGGAGAGAGACC.

Comments on this clone: Read sequence stops 3 residues before the CDR3 end, and the germline J gene provides the missing end. The rearrangement links TRBV20-1 to TRBJ1-2, with D perhaps matching TRBD1 (5 bases). Germline values: CDR1 DFQATT, CDR2 SNEGSKA (reference sequence). The CDR3 spans 13 residues. V shed 6 bases and J shed 2 bases, with 13 bases lying between them. The CDR3 DNA, read in part, is TGCAGTGCCGCAACGGACATGAACTATGGC. Residues: CSAATDMNYG. The whole CDR3 protein is CSAATDMNYGYTF.

Regarding this clone: Read data end 3 residues before the CDR3 end; the end is taken from the germline J gene. The chain uses TRBV7-2 and TRBJ2-3; unclear D gene. The CDR3 extends over 13 amino acids. The V gene's germline CDR1 is SGHTA and CDR2 FQGNSA. CDR3 DNA (partial): TGTGCCAGCAGCTTAGCCAGAGAAGAGACG. Translated: CASSLAREET. The complete CDR3 protein is CASSLAREETQYF.

A word on this clone: The read falls 3 residues short of the CDR3 end, and the missing part is taken from the germline J gene. The rearrangement links TRBV5-5 to TRBJ2-7; 7 bases align to TRBD1. The J segment lost 4 bases and the V segment lost 1 base, leaving 5 bases of the junction unmatched. Germline lookup yields CDR1 SGHKS and CDR2 YYEKEE (reference sequence). The CDR3 has 14 amino acids. Partial CDR3 DNA: TGTGCCAGCAGCTTGAACAGGGGCCGATACGAG. Residues: CASSLNRGRYE. The complete CDR3 protein is CASSLNRGRYEQYF.

On this clone itself: The CDR3 end lies 3 residues beyond the end of the read and is filled in from the germline J gene. V is TRBV7-2 and J is TRBJ1-5, with 7 bases matching TRBD1. J gave up 4 bases and V 5 bases, and 5 bases lay outside the gene matches. The CDR3 is 14 amino acids. Germline V gene data show CDR1 as SGHTA and CDR2 as FQGNSA. This CDR3 reads CASSAQGPNQPQHF. The DNA read from the CDR3 is TGTGCCAGCAGCGCACAGGGGCCAAATCAGCCC.

As concerns this clone: The sequenced fragment ends 3 residues before the CDR3 boundary, so the rest is inferred from the germline J gene. The rearrangement links TRBV20-1 to TRBJ2-1, with D possibly TRBD2 on 7 matching bases. The CDR3 spans 14 residues. CDR1 is DFQATT, CDR2 SNEGSKA, per germline (reference sequence). Trimming took off 5 bases at V and 7 bases at J, with 18 bases between the two ends. Here the CDR3 reads CSAVGGGLRNEQFF. The part of the CDR3 DNA that was read is TGCAGTGCTGTGGGGGGGGGCCTAAGAAATGAG.

Comment on this clone: The read stops 3 residues short of the end of the CDR3; the missing end is completed from the germline J gene. V usage is TRBV7-2 and J usage is TRBJ1-2; D is perhaps TRBD1 (6 bases). Germline V gene lookup returns CDR1 SGHTA and CDR2 FQGNSA. The CDR3 consists of 15 residues. The chain's CDR3 is CASSLAGGRTDTYTF. The part of the CDR3 DNA that was read is TGTGCCAGCAGCTTAGCGGGAGGAAGGACAGATACC. Looking up the rest from reference TRBV7-2 and TRBJ1-2 gives the full variable domain: GAGVSQSPSNKVTEKGKDVELRCDPISGHTALYWYRQSLGQGLEFLIYFQGNSAPDKSGLPSDRFSAERTGGSVSTLTIQRTQQEDSAVYLCASSLAGGRTDTYTFGSGTRLTVV.

Details on this clone: The CDR3 end lies 3 residues beyond the end of the read and is filled in from the germline J gene. V usage is TRBV5-1 and J usage is TRBJ1-6; D not certain. Germline V gene data show CDR1 as SGHRS and CDR2 as YFSETQ. This CDR3 has 14 amino acids. CDR3 sequence reads: CASSLGVIGGPLHF. The sequenced part of the CDR3 DNA is TGCGCCAGCAGCTTGGGGGTTATAGGCGGGCCC.

Turning to this clone: The read comes to an end 3 residues before the CDR3 does, leaving the germline J gene to fill in the end. The chain uses TRBV19 and TRBJ2-7; TRBD1 agrees at 9 bases. The V and J ends lost 5 bases and 6 bases, in that order; junction bases with no gene match: 14. Germline lookup yields CDR1 LNHDA and CDR2 SQIVND (reference sequence). The CDR3 loop spans 16 amino acids. CDR3 sequence reads: CASSRKQGAQGVEQYF. CDR3 DNA (partial): TGTGCCAGTAGTCGAAAACAGGGGGCTCAAGGGGTCGAG.

Concerning this clone itself: With the read ending 3 residues before the CDR3 end, the germline J gene is used to fill in that end. J is TRBJ2-3 and V is TRBV6-4; D might be TRBD2 (7 bases). This CDR3 is built from 14 residues. Germline CDR1 MRHNA, CDR2 SNTAGT. With 6 bases removed from V and 4 bases from J, the gap between germline ends came to 14 bases. The chain's CDR3 is CASSARGGPDTQYF. The DNA read from the CDR3 is TGTGCCAGCAGCGCTAGGGGGGGCCCAGATACG.

Worth noting for this clone: The sequence runs out 3 residues before the end of the CDR3; the remainder is reconstructed from the germline J gene. The chain combines TRBV20-1 with TRBJ2-4, with TRBD2 as a possible D gene (5 bases). This CDR3 comprises 14 residues. Germline V gives CDR1 DFQATT, CDR2 SNEGSKA (reference sequence). Trimming shortened V by 6 bases and J by 1 base, and 13 bases separated the two germline ends. The CDR3 protein is CSALAVGAKNIQYF. CDR3 DNA (partial): TGCAGTGCCCTAGCCGTTGGGGCCAAAAACATT.

In regard to this clone: The read comes to an end 3 residues before the CDR3 does, leaving the germline J gene to fill in the end. The rearrangement links TRBV7-9 to TRBJ2-7, with D perhaps matching TRBD1 (5 bases). The CDR3 is made up of 15 amino acids. CDR1 and CDR2 (germline): SEHNR, FQNEAQ (reference sequence). Trimming took off 3 bases at V and 2 bases at J, with 14 bases between the two ends. CDR3 amino acids: CASSFLYRRPYEQYF. The covered CDR3 bases are TGTGCCAGCAGCTTCTTGTACAGGCGACCCTACGAG.

For this clone: The read finishes 3 residues shy of the CDR3 end, and the germline J gene is used to complete it. This chain uses TRBV19 with TRBJ2-7, with TRBD2 matching over 12 bases. Germline V gives CDR1 LNHDA, CDR2 SQIVND (reference sequence). This CDR3 is 16 amino acids long. Germline trimming cut 5 bases from V and 0 bases from J; bases unmatched to any gene: 5. The CDR3 is CASSSKTSGSSYEQYF. Incomplete CDR3 DNA: TGTGCCAGTAGTTCAAAGACTAGCGGGAGCTCCTACGAG.

Worth noting for this clone: The read ends 3 residues early relative to the CDR3; the germline J gene fills the gap. The chain combines TRBV7-9 with TRBJ2-7, with D perhaps TRBD2 (6 bases). Germline CDR1 reads SEHNR; CDR2 reads FQNEAQ (reference sequence). Between the trimmed V and J ends, which lost 2 bases and 2 bases, there was a span of 13 bases. The CDR3 length is 15 residues. CDR3 amino acids: CASSLFPSAPYEQYF. The covered CDR3 bases are TGTGCCAGCAGCTTATTTCCTAGCGCCCCCTACGAG.

Points on this clone: From the germline J gene comes the end of the CDR3, since the read stops 3 residues before it. The genes are TRBV20-1 and TRBJ2-1, with no clear D. The CDR3 totals 14 residues. In germline, CDR1 is DFQATT, CDR2 SNEGSKA (reference sequence). V was pared by 3 bases and J by 9 bases, with 18 bases between. The part of the CDR3 DNA that was read is TGCAGTGCTAGGGCCAGTCTGGTCTCAAGTGAG. This codes for CSARASLVSSE. The entire CDR3 is CSARASLVSSEQFF.

As regards this clone: The DNA ends 3 residues before the CDR3 does, and the rest of the CDR3 is filled in from the germline J gene. This chain links TRBV7-4 with TRBJ2-7, with D possibly being TRBD2 (6 bases). The ends were cut back, 5 bases at V and 0 bases at J, with 14 bases in the middle. The germline gives CDR1 SGHVT, CDR2 SQSDAQ. The CDR3 is 15 residues long. The CDR3 bases that were read are TGTGCCAGCAGCCTCATGCGGGGCGTCTCCTACGAG. It codes for CASSLMRGVSYE. The complete CDR3 reads CASSLMRGVSYEQYF.

The sequenced CDR3 bases are TGTGCCAGCAGTTCCCAGGGAAATGAAAAA. Its protein product is CASSSQGNEK. In full, the CDR3 is CASSSQGNEKLFF. The J gene is TRBJ1-4, the V gene TRBV27, with TRBD1 as a possible D gene (5 bases). Sequencing ends 3 residues short of the CDR3 end; the germline J gene provides the rest. The CDR3 runs 13 residues. V was shortened by 4 bases and J by 5 bases, with 8 bases between the two germline ends. The germline V gene encodes CDR1 MNHEY and CDR2 SMNVEV (reference sequence).

On this clone: The CDR3 end falls 3 residues outside the read, so it is completed with the germline J gene. This sequence joins TRBV19 and TRBJ2-1; 7 bases line up with TRBD2. The V segment lost 9 bases and the J segment 8 bases; nucleotides outside the gene matches: 16. The CDR3 is 15 residues long. From germline, CDR1 is LNHDA and CDR2 SQIVND (reference sequence). Partial CDR3 DNA: TGTGCCAGCGGGGGGTGGGAGACCGGCGCGGATGAG. It encodes CASGGWETGADE. The CDR3 in its entirety is CASGGWETGADEQFF. Combining the CDR3 with reference TRBV19 and TRBJ2-1 gives the whole variable domain DGGITQSPKYLFRKEGQNVTLSCEQNLNHDAMYWYRQDPGQGLRLIYYSQIVNDFQKGDIAEGYSVSREKKESFPLTVTSAQKNPTAFYLCASGGWETGADEQFFGPGTRLTVL.

Remarks on this clone: The CDR3 end falls 3 residues outside the read, so it is completed with the germline J gene. The chain joins TRBV10-3 to TRBJ2-1; 10 bases align to TRBD2. The CDR3 consists of 17 residues. Germline-derived CDR1 and CDR2 are ENHRY and SYGVKD. V was pared by 2 bases and J by 0 bases, with 4 bases of the junction left unmatched. CDR3 protein: CAISETGLASSYNEQFF. Partial CDR3 DNA: TGTGCCATCAGTGAGACGGGACTAGCGAGCTCCTACAATGAG.